A single T cell receptor (beta chain) is shown here with its context. V dropped 0 bases and J dropped 6 bases, with 17 bases sitting between them. This CDR3 comprises 16 residues. Germline V gene lookup returns CDR1 SGHRS and CDR2 YFSETQ. Source study methods: Estimation of nucleated cell counts was performed using reference gene primer amplification. This table comes from immunoSEQ multiplex PCR, and its TCRdb copy is limited to in-frame clones, with some not included. The V and J calls and clone size were taken over from that table, and D and trimming were inferred from the DNA. The sample lists about 180,000 clones, approximately 86% occurring once. This record comes from a study of blood T cell repertoires in COVID-19. Across the study: Acute-phase and convalescent COVID-19 samples originated in the United States, Italy and Spain. Sources were T cells, B-cell-depleted T cells, or PBMCs; the material itself was cDNA or gDNA.

Sequenced: peripheral blood. The rearrangement links TRBV5-1 to TRBJ2-3; the D gene is possibly TRBD2 (6 bases). The sequence was collected from a woman older than 75 with acute or convalescent COVID-19. The CDR3 sequence is CASSLAGLPIKDTQYF. CDR3 DNA sequence: TGCGCCAGCAGCTTGGCGGGACTCCCAATTAAGGATACGCAGTATTTT.